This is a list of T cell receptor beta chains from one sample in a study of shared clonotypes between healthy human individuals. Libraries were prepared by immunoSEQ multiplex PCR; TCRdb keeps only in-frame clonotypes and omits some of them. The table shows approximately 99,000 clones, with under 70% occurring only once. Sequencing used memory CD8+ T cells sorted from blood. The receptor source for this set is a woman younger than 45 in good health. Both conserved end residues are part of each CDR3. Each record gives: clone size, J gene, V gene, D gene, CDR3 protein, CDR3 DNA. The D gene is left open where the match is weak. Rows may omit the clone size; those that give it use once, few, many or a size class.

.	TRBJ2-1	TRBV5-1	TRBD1	CASSKRTKQGANEQFF	TGCGCCAGCAGCAAGCGGACCAAACAGGGGGCAAATGAGCAGTTCTTC
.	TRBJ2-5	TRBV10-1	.	CASSRNTQETQYF	TGCGCCAGCAGTCGGAACACCCAAGAGACCCAGTACTTC
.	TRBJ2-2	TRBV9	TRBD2	CASSAVPPDPAGAPTGELFF	TGTGCCAGCAGCGCCGTACCCCCGGATCCGGCGGGAGCTCCCACCGGGGAGCTGTTTTTT
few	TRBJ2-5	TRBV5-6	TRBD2	CASSFQAGGAETQYF	TGTGCCAGCAGCTTCCAGGCGGGAGGGGCGGAGACCCAGTACTTC
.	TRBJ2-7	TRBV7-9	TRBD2	CASSQGLDGYEQYF	TGTGCCAGCAGCCAAGGACTAGATGGGTACGAGCAGTACTTC
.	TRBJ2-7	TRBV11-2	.	CASSLSSGAPYEQYF	TGTGCCAGCAGCTTATCATCGGGAGCGCCCTACGAGCAGTACTTC
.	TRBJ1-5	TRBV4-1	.	CASSPDYSNQPQHF	TGCGCCAGCAGCCCGGATTATAGCAATCAGCCCCAGCATTTT
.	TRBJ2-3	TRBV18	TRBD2	CASSYSPPLAGGRTDTQYF	TGTGCCAGCTCGTACTCCCCCCCTCTAGCGGGAGGAAGGACAGATACGCAGTATTTT
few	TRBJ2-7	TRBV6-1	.	CASSEEGASSYEQYF	TGTGCCAGCAGTGAAGAAGGGGCTAGCAGCTACGAGCAGTACTTC
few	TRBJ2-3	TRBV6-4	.	CASSDSGSASTDTQYF	TGTGCCAGCAGTGACTCGGGGAGCGCTAGCACAGATACGCAGTATTTT
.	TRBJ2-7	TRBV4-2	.	CASSQGTPDTSYEQYF	TGTGCCAGCAGCCAAGGGACACCCGACACGTCCTACGAGCAGTACTTC
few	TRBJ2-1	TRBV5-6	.	CASSLGDVGEGYNEQFF	TGTGCCAGCAGCTTGGGAGATGTGGGGGAAGGCTACAATGAGCAGTTCTTC
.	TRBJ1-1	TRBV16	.	CASSPELGGGTEAFF	TGTGCCAGCAGCCCAGAACTGGGAGGGGGGACTGAAGCTTTCTTT